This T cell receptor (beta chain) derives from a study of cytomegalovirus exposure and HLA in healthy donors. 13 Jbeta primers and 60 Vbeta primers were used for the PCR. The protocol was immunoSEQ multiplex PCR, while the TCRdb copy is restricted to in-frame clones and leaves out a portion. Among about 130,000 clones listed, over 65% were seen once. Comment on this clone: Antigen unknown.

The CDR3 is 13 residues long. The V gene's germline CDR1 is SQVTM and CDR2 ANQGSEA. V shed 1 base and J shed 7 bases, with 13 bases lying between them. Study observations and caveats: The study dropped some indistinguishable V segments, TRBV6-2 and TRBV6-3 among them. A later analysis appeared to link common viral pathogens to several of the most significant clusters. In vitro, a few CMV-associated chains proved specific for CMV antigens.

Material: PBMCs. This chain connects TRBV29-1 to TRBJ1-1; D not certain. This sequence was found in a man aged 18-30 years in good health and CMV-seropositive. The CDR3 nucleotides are TGCAGCGTTGAAGGAATGCGATCCTTTGAAGCTTTCTTT. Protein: CSVEGMRSFEAFF.